These T cell receptor beta chains were read from a single sample in a study of blood T cell repertoires in COVID-19. The assay was immunoSEQ multiplex PCR, and TCRdb's table has in-frame clones only and misses some. Of around 67,000 clones in the sample, about 81% are singletons; the top ten hold around 9.2%. What was sequenced was peripheral blood. The receptors originated from a human donor in a cohort sampled during active COVID-19. Both conserved end residues are trimmed from each CDR3.

j_call cdr3_length v_call cdr3_aa
TRBJ2-5 11 TRBV4-3 ASSQDRGGAQY
TRBJ2-7 11 TRBV12-3/TRBV12-4 ASSLRGHYEQY
TRBJ2-5 11 TRBV7-9 ASSLGLEGTQY
TRBJ2-7 14 TRBV6-5 ASSYSTGGGRYEQY
TRBJ2-7 8 TRBV20-1 SARDQEQY
TRBJ2-3 18 TRBV18 ASSPLRDRGDKGELDTQY
TRBJ2-1 12 TRBV19 ASTDRATSDEQF
TRBJ2-3 13 TRBV4-3 ASSQKRGSADTQY
TRBJ2-3 13 TRBV5-1 ASSLDSGVGDTQY
TRBJ1-4 17 TRBV4-3 ASSQDTVWGGGRNEKLF
TRBJ2-1 10 TRBV18 ASSPPLNEQF
TRBJ2-3 9 TRBV24-1 ATSHTDTQY
TRBJ2-4 12 TRBV4-3 ASSPTGDKNIQY
TRBJ1-1 10 TRBV28 ASSFGRVGAF
TRBJ1-6 9 TRBV27 ALRRDSPLH
TRBJ2-2 15 TRBV28 ASYAQGGRAFTGELF
TRBJ1-1 13 TRBV27 ASRMEGILNTEAF